These T cell receptor beta chains were read from a single sample in a study of T cell repertoires in cytomegalovirus infection. TCRdb re-called the reads with MiXCR, one entry per CDR3 protein. The repertoire has 560,000 or so distinct CDR3 sequences, 15% to 20% of them found once; the top ten carry about 24%. Sequencing input: CD8+ T cells from PBMCs. These TCRs come from a human donor in good health (CMV status not recorded). Some clones in this sample may be carry-over from other donors' samples. CDR3s include the opening cysteine and the closing phenylalanine or tryptophan. D genes are given only for firm matches. Clone size is given for some rows only: seen once, a few or many times, or a class if the clone is expanded.

v_gene,j_gene,abundance,d_gene,CDR3nt,CDR3aa
TRBV11-2,TRBJ1-2,many,.,TGTGCCAGCAGCCCCGCGGGACTTAATTCAGGTTTCTATGGCTACACCTTC,CASSPAGLNSGFYGYTF
TRBV27,TRBJ1-4,.,.,TGTGCCAGCAGTTCGCGGGGGGCGTATGAAAAACTGTTTTTT,CASSSRGAYEKLFF
TRBV12-3/TRBV12-4,TRBJ2-1,few,.,TGTGCCAGCAGTTTAGATCTCGAGGGAACCTACAATGAGCAGTTCTTC,CASSLDLEGTYNEQFF
TRBV28,TRBJ2-7,.,.,TGTGCAAGCACTCCCACCCAACGAGAATACGAGCAGTACTTC,CASTPTQREYEQYF
TRBV6-6,TRBJ2-1,few,.,TGTGCCAGCAGTTCACAGGAATACAATGAGCAGTTCTTC,CASSSQEYNEQFF
TRBV7-8,TRBJ2-1,many,.,TGTGCCAGCAGCTTAGCGCTAGGGGGCAATGAGCAGTTCTTC,CASSLALGGNEQFF
TRBV10-3,TRBJ2-5,many,.,TGTGCCATCAGTGCCCTGAGGACAGTACAAGAGACCCAGTACTTC,CAISALRTVQETQYF
TRBV20-1,TRBJ2-1,.,TRBD2,TGCAGTGCTAGAGTAAGGGGGACTAGCGGGAGCTACAATGAGCAGTTCTTC,CSARVRGTSGSYNEQFF
TRBV5-4,TRBJ2-5,.,.,TGTGCCAGCAGCTACTCCTTGGGGACTCAAGAGACCCAGTACTTC,CASSYSLGTQETQYF
TRBV7-6,TRBJ2-1,medium-sized,.,TGTGCCAGCAGCTTAGCTGTTTACAATGAGCAGTTCTTC,CASSLAVYNEQFF
TRBV7-6,TRBJ1-5,few,.,TGTGCCAGCAGCTTAGATCAGGGTTTTCAGCCCCAGCATTTT,CASSLDQGFQPQHF
TRBV7-8,TRBJ2-7,many,TRBD2,TGTGCCAGCAGCTTAGCTACTAGCGGGGGGGTATACGAGCAGTACTTC,CASSLATSGGVYEQYF
TRBV2,TRBJ1-1,.,.,TGTGCCAGCAGTGAGCGGGAGAACACTGAAGCTTTCTTT,CASSERENTEAFF
TRBV15,TRBJ2-2,many,.,TGTGCCACCAGCAGAGATCAGGGGAGTAGGAACACCGGGGAGCTGTTTTTT,CATSRDQGSRNTGELFF
TRBV29-1,TRBJ2-7,.,TRBD1,TGCAGCGCGACCGGGACAGCCTCCTACGAGCAGTACTTC,CSATGTASYEQYF
TRBV6-1,TRBJ2-3,many,.,TGTGCCAGCAGTGTTTGGACAAACAGGTTCACAGATACGCAGTATTTT,CASSVWTNRFTDTQYF
TRBV7-9,TRBJ2-7,many,.,TGTGCCAGCACTTTGGGGGTGACCTACGAGCAGTACTTC,CASTLGVTYEQYF
TRBV7-9,TRBJ2-7,many,.,TGTGCCTTTAAAAGGTCAGATTCCTACGAGCAGTACTTC,CAFKRSDSYEQYF
TRBV11-2,TRBJ1-1,few,.,TGTGCCAGCAGCTTATGGGAGGCGGGGGAGAAAGCTGAAGCTTTCTTT,CASSLWEAGEKAEAFF
TRBV12-3/TRBV12-4,TRBJ2-5,many,.,TGTGCCAGCAGCCACATTGGCGGCCAAGAGACCCAGTACTTC,CASSHIGGQETQYF
TRBV5-4,TRBJ2-7,.,TRBD2,TGTGCCAGCAGCGCGAGCGGGGGGGCGTCCTACGAGCAGTACTTC,CASSASGGASYEQYF
TRBV10-2,TRBJ1-1,many,.,TGCGCCAGCATCGGAACTGAAGCTTTCTTT,CASIGTEAFF
TRBV20-1,TRBJ2-1,.,TRBD2,TGCAGTGCTAGGTTCTTTCCTTTGGCGGGAGGAGGAGGAGGGAGCTACTACAATGAGCAGTTCTTC,CSARFFPLAGGGGGSYYNEQFF